The clone carrying this T cell receptor beta chain was counted at least ten times. CDR3 size: 16 residues. Germline values: CDR1 SGHAT, CDR2 FQNNGV. Trimming shortened V by 0 bases and J by 0 bases, and 9 bases separated the two germline ends. The data are from a study of molecular identifiers for immune sequencing clone quantification. A single record per CDR3 protein comes from TCRdb applying MiXCR to the PCR reads. The profile covers about 630,000 distinct CDR3 sequences, with around 25% appearing a single time and about 0.78% taken by the ten largest. Sequencing input: naive CD8+ T cells from blood, with Jurkat cell RNA spiked in. As for subset: FACS-sorted CD8+CD4-CCR7+CD45RA+ naive T cells. The chain links TRBV11-2 to TRBJ2-1, with D possibly matching TRBD1 (5 bases). The clonotype was recovered from a human donor in good health. Some libraries in this study had Jurkat cell RNA spiked in. The CDR3 region is CASSLEDRSSYNEQFF. In DNA form, the CDR3 reads TGTGCCAGCAGCTTAGAAGACAGAAGCTCCTACAATGAGCAGTTCTTC.